This record concerns one T cell receptor (beta chain) sequence. The protocol was immunoSEQ multiplex PCR, while the TCRdb copy is restricted to in-frame clones and leaves out a portion. The table records fewer than 120,000 clones, approximately 90% of them present only once. This sample was included in a study of blood T cell repertoires in COVID-19. CDR3 length: 15 residues. The germline gives CDR1 MNHEY, CDR2 SVGAGI. The ends were cut back, 5 bases at V and 4 bases at J, with 15 bases in the middle. The rearrangement uses TRBV6-5 and TRBJ2-1; no definite D call. This TCR came from a human donor in a cohort sampled during active COVID-19. Sequencing used peripheral blood. This CDR3 reads CASSPPPGHYNEQFF. Here the CDR3 DNA reads TGTGCCAGCAGTCCCCCGCCAGGCCATTACAATGAGCAGTTCTTC.